This T cell receptor beta chain was sequenced during a study of blood T cell repertoires in COVID-19. The wider study: Acute-phase and convalescent COVID-19 samples originated in the United States, Italy and Spain. T cells, B-cell-depleted T cells, or PBMCs provided the cDNA or gDNA that served as material.

Original methodology: Estimation of nucleated cell counts relied on the amplification of reference gene primers. TCRdb keeps only in-frame clones here, not all; method: immunoSEQ multiplex PCR. The V and J calls and the clone size are those of that table, but D and trimming were determined from the DNA. The table shows some 25,000 clones, with around 92% occurring only once. Sequencing was carried out using peripheral blood. The receptor comes from a man aged 65 to 79 with active COVID-19.

The DNA of the CDR3 is TGTGCCAGCAGCTTAGGGGAGCCTGAAGCTTTCTTT. It specifies CASSLGEPEAFF. This chain uses TRBV7-9 with TRBJ1-1; the D is unclear. Germline V CDR1 and CDR2: SEHNR, FQNEAQ (reference sequence). This CDR3 has 12 amino acids. The germline V and J ends were trimmed by 1 base and 6 bases, with 6 bases remaining between them. Supplemented by reference TRBV7-9 and TRBJ1-1, the full variable domain reads DTGVSQNPRHKITKRGQNVTFRCDPISEHNRLYWYRQTLGQGPEFLTYFQNEAQLEKSRLLSDRFSAERPKGSFSTLEIQRTEQGDSAMYLCASSLGEPEAFFGQGTRLTVV.